One and the same sample provided the 24 T cell receptor beta chains below, sequenced in a study of control samples from healthy donors and cancer patients. Profiled with immunoSEQ multiplex PCR; TCRdb holds only in-frame clones, not every one. The sample records about 180,000 clones, 85% to 95% being singletons. Sequenced sample: blood. These receptor sequences come from a man between 25 and 39 years old in good health.

As to this clone: The same CDR3 also results from other DNA sequences found in this sample. This rearrangement joins TRBV11-3 to TRBJ2-3; 7 nucleotides align to TRBD1. This CDR3 spans 14 amino acids. Germline V CDR1 and CDR2: SGHNT, YENEEA. The junction had 5 bases not matched to a gene; V was cut back by 2 bases and J by 6 bases. CDR3 amino acids: CASSLHRGADTQYF. In DNA form, the CDR3 reads TGTGCCAGCAGCTTACACAGGGGAGCCGATACGCAGTATTTT.

The genes are TRBV5-1 and TRBJ2-7; a weak D match, TRBD2 (6 bases). Germline CDR1 reads SGHRS; CDR2 reads YFSETQ. CDR3 length equals 14 residues. V dropped 4 bases and J dropped 4 bases, with 15 bases sitting between them. This CDR3 is CASSPRDWRYEQYF. Written as DNA, the CDR3 is TGCGCCAGCAGCCCCCGGGACTGGAGGTACGAGCAGTACTTC.

The chain recombines TRBV4-3 with TRBJ1-5; 7 positions match TRBD1. The junction had 6 bases not matched to a gene; V was cut back by 3 bases and J by 4 bases. The CDR3 has 15 amino acids. Germline lookup yields CDR1 LGHNA and CDR2 YSLEER. CDR3 amino acids: CASSQNRGGNQPQHF. CDR3 coding DNA: TGCGCCAGCAGCCAGAACAGGGGAGGGAATCAGCCCCAGCATTTT.

The J gene is TRBJ2-7, the V gene TRBV7-2; unclear D gene. The germline V gene encodes CDR1 SGHTA and CDR2 FQGNSA. V gave up 4 bases and J gave up 1 base, with 8 bases separating them. CDR3 size: 13 residues. The CDR3 here is CASSSRPSYEQYF. The DNA for the CDR3 is TGTGCCAGCAGCTCAAGACCATCCTACGAGCAGTACTTC. Based on the CDR3 plus reference TRBV7-2 and TRBJ2-7, the full variable domain is GAGVSQSPSNKVTEKGKDVELRCDPISGHTALYWYRQSLGQGLEFLIYFQGNSAPDKSGLPSDRFSAERTGGSVSTLTIQRTQQEDSAVYLCASSSRPSYEQYFGPGTRLTVT.

CDR3 region: CASSPKIGNYGYTF. The CDR3 bases are TGCGCCAGCAGCCCTAAGATAGGTAACTATGGCTACACCTTC. The chain is built from TRBV4-3 and TRBJ1-2; D gene uncertain. V gave up 4 bases and J gave up 1 base, with 10 bases separating them. Germline CDR1 LGHNA, CDR2 YSLEER. The length of the CDR3 is 14 residues.

The rearrangement links TRBV6-6 to TRBJ1-2; D is unresolved. This CDR3 contains 12 residues. The germline CDR1 and CDR2 sequences are MNHNY and SVGAGI (reference sequence). The ends were cut back, 5 bases at V and 6 bases at J, with 10 bases in the middle. CDR3 loop: CASSPTRDGYTF. CDR3 nucleotides: TGTGCCAGCAGTCCGACCCGGGATGGCTACACCTTC.

This clone is a singleton in its sample. The V gene is TRBV7-2, the J gene TRBJ2-2; tentative D call: TRBD1 (5 bases). The CDR3 is made up of 15 amino acids. Germline V CDR1 and CDR2: SGHTA, FQGNSA. V lost 0 bases and J 4 bases, leaving 9 bases between the germline ends. CDR3 sequence: CASSLAVTGTGELFF. As DNA, the CDR3 is TGTGCCAGCAGCTTAGCCGTTACAGGCACCGGGGAGCTGTTTTTT.

The V and J genes are TRBV19 and TRBJ1-1, with TRBD1 as a possible D gene (6 bases). Trimming took 6 bases from V and 10 from J, leaving 15 bases between them. The CDR3 covers 12 residues. From germline, CDR1 is LNHDA and CDR2 SQIVND (reference sequence). The CDR3, as DNA: TGTGCCAGTAGCCCACAGGGAACCGCAGCTTTCTTT. Translation: CASSPQGTAAFF.

The chain joins TRBV30 to TRBJ2-4; 10 nucleotides agree with TRBD2. This CDR3 has 16 amino acids. The V and J ends lost 3 bases and 7 bases, in that order; junction bases with no gene match: 12. Germline V gene sequence: CDR1 GTSNPN, CDR2 SVGIG (reference sequence). This CDR3 reads CAWSSGLAATRNIQYF. Written as DNA, the CDR3 is TGTGCCTGGAGCTCCGGACTAGCGGCCACTAGGAACATTCAGTACTTC.

This clone has just one count. The chain employs TRBV7-9 and TRBJ1-5; D gene uncertain. The CDR3 has 13 residues. Trimming pared 3 bases from V and 4 bases from J, leaving 7 bases between. The germline gives CDR1 SEHNR, CDR2 FQNEAQ (reference sequence). The DNA for the CDR3 is TGTGCCAGCAGCTTCGGAGGAAATCAGCCCCAGCATTTT. The encoded protein is CASSFGGNQPQHF. The full variable domain, in which reference TRBV7-9 and TRBJ1-5 provide the parts outside the CDR3, is DTGVSQNPRHKITKRGQNVTFRCDPISEHNRLYWYRQTLGQGPEFLTYFQNEAQLEKSRLLSDRFSAERPKGSFSTLEIQRTEQGDSAMYLCASSFGGNQPQHFGDGTRLSIL.

This chain links TRBV9 with TRBJ1-1, with no clear D. CDR1 is SGDLS, CDR2 YYNGEE, per germline. The CDR3 runs 12 residues. The germline V and J ends were trimmed by 6 bases and 5 bases, with 11 bases remaining between them. The CDR3 nucleotides read TGTGCCAGCACGGGGTCGGGGACTGAAGCTTTCTTT. This sequence encodes CASTGSGTEAFF.

The chain is built from TRBV7-2 and TRBJ2-7, with TRBD2 matching over 8 bases. Trimming removed 3 bases from V and 6 bases from J; junction bases left unmatched: 13. Per germline, CDR1 SGHTA and CDR2 FQGNSA. This CDR3 contains 16 residues. The CDR3 is CASSFGMPSGSTEQYF. The DNA of the CDR3 is TGTGCCAGCAGCTTCGGTATGCCTAGCGGGTCCACCGAGCAGTACTTC.

The V and J genes are TRBV28 and TRBJ2-5, with D possibly being TRBD1 (5 bases). Germline CDR1 MDHEN, CDR2 SYDVKM. Between the trimmed V and J ends, which lost 6 bases and 4 bases, there was a span of 15 bases. CDR3 size: 14 residues. The CDR3 bases are TGTGCCAGCAGAACGTCAGGGTTTTCAGAGACCCAGTACTTC. Its translation is CASRTSGFSETQYF. Full variable domain (rest looked up from reference TRBV28 and TRBJ2-5): DVKVTQSSRYLVKRTGEKVFLECVQDMDHENMFWYRQDPGLGLRLIYFSYDVKMKEKGDIPEGYSVSREKKERFSLILESASTNQTSMYLCASRTSGFSETQYFGPGTRLLVL.

A few counts support this clone. This chain uses TRBV6-6 with TRBJ1-1, with a weak D call TRBD1 (6 bases). The V end was cut by 8 bases, the J end by 1 base, with 14 bases between. Germline-derived CDR1 and CDR2 are MNHNY and SVGAGI (reference sequence). This CDR3 region has 14 residues. CDR3 residues: CASERTGSNTEAFF. CDR3 bases: TGTGCCAGCGAACGTACAGGGTCGAACACTGAAGCTTTCTTT.

The chain is built from TRBV7-3 and TRBJ2-2, with 7 bases aligning to TRBD2. Trimming cost V 5 bases and J 0 bases; bases outside gene matches: 6. There are 16 residues in the CDR3. In germline, CDR1 is SGHTA, CDR2 FQGTGA. The CDR3: CASSLTGTTNTGELFF. The DNA of the CDR3 is TGTGCCAGCAGCCTTACCGGGACTACGAACACCGGGGAGCTGTTTTTT.

This clone was detected only a few times. V is TRBV6-1 and J is TRBJ2-7, with unresolved D. Trimming took off 2 bases at V and 2 bases at J, with 10 bases between the two ends. The CDR3 totals 14 residues. In germline, CDR1 is MNHNS, CDR2 SASEGT. CDR3 nucleotide sequence: TGTGCCAGCAGTGAATTTCCGGAACCCTACGAGCAGTACTTC. Protein product: CASSEFPEPYEQYF.

The V and J genes are TRBV6-2 or TRBV6-3 and TRBJ2-6; tentatively, D is TRBD2 (6 bases). Trimming removed 0 bases from V and 3 bases from J, with 9 bases in between. Looked up from germline, CDR1 is MNHEY and CDR2 is SVGEGT. This CDR3 is 16 amino acids long. DNA of the CDR3: TGTGCCAGCAGTTACTCCGGGGGAGATGGGGCCAACGTCCTGACTTTC. Protein: CASSYSGGDGANVLTF.

CDR3: CAWRQGWSKGEKLFF. The DNA of the CDR3 is TGTGCCTGGAGGCAGGGGTGGTCCAAGGGAGAAAAACTGTTTTTT. J is TRBJ1-4 and V is TRBV30; TRBD1 might be the D (6 bases). This CDR3 is built from 15 residues. CDR1 GTSNPN and CDR2 SVGIG come from the germline V gene (reference sequence). Trimming removed 3 bases at V and 8 bases at J, with 19 bases between.

The V gene is TRBV19, the J gene TRBJ1-2; a possible D gene is TRBD1 (6 bases). Germline CDR1 is LNHDA and CDR2 is SQIVND (reference sequence). The CDR3 has 13 amino acids. V lost 6 bases and J lost 7, with 15 bases in between. The CDR3 sequence is CASRTGSLSGYTF. DNA for the CDR3: TGTGCCAGTAGGACAGGATCCCTGAGTGGCTACACCTTC.

The chain links TRBV28 to TRBJ1-2, with 8 bases aligning to TRBD1. CDR1 is MDHEN, CDR2 SYDVKM, per germline. With V trimmed by 1 base and J by 8 bases, 9 bases remained unmatched. There are 15 residues in the CDR3. In DNA form, the CDR3 reads TGTGCCAGCAGTTTATTCTTTCAGGGGGCGGAAGGCTACACCTTC. It is translated as CASSLFFQGAEGYTF.

The chain employs TRBV29-1 and TRBJ1-2; TRBD1 matches at 10 bases. Trimming cost V 3 bases and J 7 bases; bases outside gene matches: 8. Germline V CDR1 and CDR2: SQVTM, ANQGSEA. CDR3 length: 14 amino acids. CDR3 region: CSVDPGQGFGGYTF. The CDR3 DNA sequence: TGCAGCGTTGACCCGGGACAGGGGTTCGGTGGCTACACCTTC.

The chain carries TRBV13 and TRBJ2-7; the D gene could be TRBD1 or TRBD2 (7 bases each). Germline-derived CDR1 and CDR2 are PRHDT and FYEKMQ (reference sequence). The V gene lost 4 bases and the J gene lost 4 bases, with 20 bases spanning the gap. The CDR3 is 16 amino acids. The CDR3: CASSSSIGTAGYEQYF. CDR3 in DNA: TGTGCCAGCAGCTCTTCTATCGGGACAGCGGGATACGAGCAGTACTTC.

The V call is TRBV7-9, the J call TRBJ1-1; a weak D match, TRBD1 (5 bases). Trimming pared 5 bases from V and 1 base from J, leaving 11 bases between. This CDR3 has 14 residues. The germline V gene has CDR1 SEHNR and CDR2 FQNEAQ (reference sequence). The CDR3 DNA sequence: TGTGCCAGCAGCCGGGGGGGAGCGAACACTGAAGCTTTCTTT. It encodes CASSRGGANTEAFF.

The chain uses TRBV5-1 and TRBJ2-3; D is possibly TRBD2 (6 bases). The CDR3 has 14 residues. Germline V lookup: CDR1 SGHRS, CDR2 YFSETQ. V was trimmed by 6 bases and J by 4 bases, leaving 15 bases between them. The CDR3 reads CASTWGRLSDTQYF. The DNA of the CDR3 is TGCGCCAGCACCTGGGGGAGGTTGTCAGATACGCAGTATTTT.